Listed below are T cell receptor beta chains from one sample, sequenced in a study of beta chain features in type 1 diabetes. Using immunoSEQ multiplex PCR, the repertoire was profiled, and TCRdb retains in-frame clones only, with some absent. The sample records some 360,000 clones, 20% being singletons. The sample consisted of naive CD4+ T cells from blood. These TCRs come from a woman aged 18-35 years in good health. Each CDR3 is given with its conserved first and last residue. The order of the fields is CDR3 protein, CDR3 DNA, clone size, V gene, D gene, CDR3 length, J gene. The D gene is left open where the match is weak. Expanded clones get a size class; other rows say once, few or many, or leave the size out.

CASPARDEQFF TGTGCCAGCCCCGCCCGGGATGAGCAGTTCTTC - TRBV7-9 - 11 TRBJ2-1
CASSLTSGIYEQYF TGTGCCAGCAGCTTGACTAGCGGGATCTACGAGCAGTACTTC few TRBV5-6 TRBD2 14 TRBJ2-7
CASSLGGLWDTGELFF TGTGCCAGCAGCTTAGGGGGGCTCTGGGACACCGGGGAGCTGTTTTTT - TRBV7-8 - 16 TRBJ2-2
CASSEEGNYGYTF TGTGCCAGCAGTGAGGAGGGGAACTATGGCTACACCTTC - TRBV2 - 13 TRBJ1-2
CASRNREKLFF TGTGCCAGCCGCAACCGGGAAAAACTGTTTTTT few TRBV25-1 - 11 TRBJ1-4
CASSYGTADTEAFF TGTGCCAGCAGCTACGGGACAGCAGACACTGAAGCTTTCTTT few TRBV7-9 TRBD1 14 TRBJ1-1
CASSLQRSTDTQYF TGTGCCAGCAGCTTACAGCGGTCCACAGATACGCAGTATTTT - TRBV11-2 - 14 TRBJ2-3
CASSVGGVRAGEQYF TGTGCCAGCAGCGTAGGGGGAGTCCGGGCCGGCGAGCAGTACTTC few TRBV9 - 15 TRBJ2-7
CSAPAGADTQYF TGCAGCGCCCCCGCCGGGGCAGATACGCAGTATTTT few TRBV29-1 - 12 TRBJ2-3
CTSSPLAGGPMNEQFF TGCACCAGCAGCCCATTGGCGGGGGGGCCTATGAATGAGCAGTTCTTC - TRBV1 - 16 TRBJ2-1
CASSEMSGSSTDTQYF TGCGCCAGCAGTGAGATGAGCGGGTCTAGCACAGATACGCAGTATTTT - TRBV10-1 - 16 TRBJ2-3
CAWSYRTSSTDTQYF TGTGCCTGGAGTTACCGGACAAGCAGCACAGATACGCAGTATTTT few TRBV30 - 15 TRBJ2-3
CASSLALRGETEAFF TGTGCCAGCAGCTTAGCTCTCAGGGGAGAAACTGAAGCTTTCTTT few TRBV7-9 - 15 TRBJ1-1
CASSLVESNNEQFF TGTGCCAGCAGCTTAGTGGAGTCCAACAATGAGCAGTTCTTC few TRBV7-8 - 14 TRBJ2-1
CAWNGLLGPGELFF TGTGCCTGGAACGGACTCTTAGGGCCCGGGGAGCTGTTTTTT few TRBV30 - 14 TRBJ2-2
CSARTSVEQFF TGCAGTGCCCGTACTTCGGTTGAGCAGTTCTTC - TRBV20-1 - 11 TRBJ2-1
CASSAQGLNTEAFF TGTGCCAGCAGCGCACAGGGATTGAACACTGAAGCTTTCTTT few TRBV7-3 - 14 TRBJ1-1
CASSVDSVAKNIQYF TGTGCCAGCAGCGTAGACTCGGTAGCCAAAAACATTCAGTACTTC few TRBV9 - 15 TRBJ2-4
CAWSSGDGQPQHF TGTGCCTGGAGTTCCGGGGATGGTCAGCCCCAGCATTTT few TRBV30 - 13 TRBJ1-5
CASSLDASGGDTQYF TGCGCCAGCAGCTTGGATGCTAGCGGGGGGGATACGCAGTATTTT - TRBV5-1 TRBD2 15 TRBJ2-3
CASRAGGAGNEQFF TGTGCCAGCAGGGCAGGGGGCGCAGGTAATGAGCAGTTCTTC few TRBV9 TRBD1 14 TRBJ2-1
CASSLYAVAGAREQYF TGTGCCAGCAGCCTCTACGCGGTAGCGGGAGCTCGCGAGCAGTACTTC few TRBV5-4 TRBD2 16 TRBJ2-7
CASSPGGQSDTQYF TGCGCCAGCAGCCCAGGTGGACAGTCAGATACGCAGTATTTT - TRBV5-1 - 14 TRBJ2-3
CASSPWADPYEQYF TGTGCCAGCTCACCATGGGCAGACCCCTACGAGCAGTACTTC - TRBV18 - 14 TRBJ2-7
CASSFHGGVLFF TGTGCCAGCAGTTTCCACGGGGGGGTGCTGTTTTTT - TRBV7-9 TRBD2 12 TRBJ2-2
CASSYSIRQDTGYTF TGTGCCAGCAGTTACTCGATCAGACAAGACACAGGCTACACCTTC - TRBV6-5 - 15 TRBJ1-2
CASSLAGGDEAFF TGTGCCAGCAGCTTAGCGGGAGGGGATGAAGCTTTCTTT once TRBV7-9 - 13 TRBJ1-1
CASSRTATSYEQYF TGTGCCAGCAGCCGGACAGCGACCTCCTACGAGCAGTACTTC - TRBV27 - 14 TRBJ2-7
CASSFGRGTYEQYF TGTGCCAGCAGCTTCGGCAGGGGGACCTACGAGCAGTACTTC few TRBV2 TRBD1 14 TRBJ2-7
CASSNTGETQYF TGTGCCAGCAGTAATACAGGGGAGACCCAGTACTTC - TRBV6-5 - 12 TRBJ2-5
CASSRTRFYGYTF TGTGCCAGTAGTAGAACCCGGTTCTATGGCTACACCTTC few TRBV19 - 13 TRBJ1-2
CSVDITGTGENIQYF TGCAGCGTTGACATCACCGGGACAGGGGAAAACATTCAGTACTTC - TRBV29-1 TRBD1 15 TRBJ2-4
CATSRLTRGRNTGELFF TGTGCCACCAGCAGACTCACTCGCGGGAGAAACACCGGGGAGCTGTTTTTT - TRBV15 TRBD2 17 TRBJ2-2
CASRSSGANVLTF TGTGCCAGCAGGTCATCCGGGGCCAACGTCCTGACTTTC - TRBV2 - 13 TRBJ2-6
CASSPNSGVSTDTQYF TGTGCCAGCAGTCCTAATAGCGGGGTTAGCACAGATACGCAGTATTTT few TRBV6-4 TRBD2 16 TRBJ2-3
CAWSATGRNYGYTF TGTGCCTGGAGTGCGACAGGACGGAACTATGGCTACACCTTC - TRBV30 - 14 TRBJ1-2
CASSQVLAGRRYEQYF TGTGCCAGCAGCCAAGTACTAGCGGGAAGAAGGTACGAGCAGTACTTC few TRBV14 TRBD2 16 TRBJ2-7
CATSGQGTTNQPQHF TGTGCCACCAGTGGACAGGGTACTACGAATCAGCCCCAGCATTTT - TRBV15 TRBD1 15 TRBJ1-5
CSARGPNEQYF TGCAGTGCTAGGGGGCCCAACGAGCAGTACTTC few TRBV20-1 - 11 TRBJ2-7
CASSQGVAGGKCNEQFF TGTGCCAGCAGCCAAGGTGTCGCGGGAGGCAAGTGCAATGAGCAGTTCTTC - TRBV14 TRBD2 17 TRBJ2-1
CASSQDKGAADLSYEQYF TGTGCCAGCAGCCAAGATAAGGGGGCAGCGGACCTCTCCTACGAGCAGTACTTC - TRBV4-2 TRBD1 18 TRBJ2-7
CAWSDITEYTEAFF TGTGCCTGGAGTGACATTACGGAGTACACTGAAGCTTTCTTT - TRBV30 - 14 TRBJ1-1
CASSQASGVEGEQFF TGTGCCAGCAGCCAGGCTAGCGGGGTGGAGGGTGAGCAGTTCTTC few TRBV4-2 TRBD2 15 TRBJ2-1
CASSLDPRSSGANVLTF TGTGCCAGCAGCTTGGACCCCAGGTCCTCTGGGGCCAACGTCCTGACTTTC - TRBV5-6 - 17 TRBJ2-6
CASSLGGQETQYF TGCGCCAGCAGCTTGGGAGGGCAAGAGACCCAGTACTTC few TRBV5-1 - 13 TRBJ2-5
CASSLMGEGQETQYF TGCGCCAGCAGCTTGATGGGGGAGGGGCAAGAGACCCAGTACTTC - TRBV5-1 TRBD2 15 TRBJ2-5